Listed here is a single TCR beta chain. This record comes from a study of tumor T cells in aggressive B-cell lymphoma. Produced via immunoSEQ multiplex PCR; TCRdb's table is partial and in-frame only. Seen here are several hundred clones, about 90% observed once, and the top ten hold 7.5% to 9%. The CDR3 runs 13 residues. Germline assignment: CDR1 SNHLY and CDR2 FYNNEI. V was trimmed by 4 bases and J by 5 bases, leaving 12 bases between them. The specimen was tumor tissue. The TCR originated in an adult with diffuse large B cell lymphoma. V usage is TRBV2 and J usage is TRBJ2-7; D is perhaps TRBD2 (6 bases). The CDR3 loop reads CASSGSGLDEQYF. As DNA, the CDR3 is TGTGCCAGCAGTGGTTCGGGACTTGACGAGCAGTACTTC.